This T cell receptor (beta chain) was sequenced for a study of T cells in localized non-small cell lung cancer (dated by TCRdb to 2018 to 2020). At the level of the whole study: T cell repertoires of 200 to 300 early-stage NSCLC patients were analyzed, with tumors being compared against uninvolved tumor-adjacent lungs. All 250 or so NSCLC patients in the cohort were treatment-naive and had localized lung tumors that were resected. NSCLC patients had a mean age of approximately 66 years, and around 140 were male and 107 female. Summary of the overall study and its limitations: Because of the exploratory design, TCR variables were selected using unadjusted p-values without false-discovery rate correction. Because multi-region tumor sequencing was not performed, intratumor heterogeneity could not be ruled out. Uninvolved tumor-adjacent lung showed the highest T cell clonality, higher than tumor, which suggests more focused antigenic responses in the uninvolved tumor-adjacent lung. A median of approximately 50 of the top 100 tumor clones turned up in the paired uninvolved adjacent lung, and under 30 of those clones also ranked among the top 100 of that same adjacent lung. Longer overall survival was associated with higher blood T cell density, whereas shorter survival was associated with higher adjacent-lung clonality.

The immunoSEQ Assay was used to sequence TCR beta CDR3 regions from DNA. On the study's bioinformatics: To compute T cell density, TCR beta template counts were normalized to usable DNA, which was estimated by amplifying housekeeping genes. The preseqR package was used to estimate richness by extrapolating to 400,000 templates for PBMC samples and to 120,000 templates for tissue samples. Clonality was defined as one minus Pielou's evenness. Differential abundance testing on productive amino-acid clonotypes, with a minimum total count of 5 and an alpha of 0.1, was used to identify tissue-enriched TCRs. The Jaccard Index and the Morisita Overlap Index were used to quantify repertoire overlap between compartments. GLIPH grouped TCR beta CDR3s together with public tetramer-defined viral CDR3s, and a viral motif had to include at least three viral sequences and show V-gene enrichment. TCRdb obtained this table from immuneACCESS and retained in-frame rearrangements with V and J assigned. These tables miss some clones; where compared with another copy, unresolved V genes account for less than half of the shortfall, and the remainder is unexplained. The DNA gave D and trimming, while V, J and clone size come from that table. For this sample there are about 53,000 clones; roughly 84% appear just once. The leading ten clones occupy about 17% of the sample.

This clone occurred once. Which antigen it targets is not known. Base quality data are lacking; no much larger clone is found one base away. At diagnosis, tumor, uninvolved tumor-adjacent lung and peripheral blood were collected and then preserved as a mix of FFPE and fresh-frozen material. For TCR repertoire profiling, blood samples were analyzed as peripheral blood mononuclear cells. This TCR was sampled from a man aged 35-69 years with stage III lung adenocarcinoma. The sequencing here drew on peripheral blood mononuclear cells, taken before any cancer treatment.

At the DNA level, the sequence is TGTGCCAGCAGTTACATGACTAGCGGTCCCTACGAGCAGTACTTC. This translates into CASSYMTSGPYEQYF. Here the chain combines TRBV28 and TRBJ2-7, with TRBD2 matching 9 junction bases. The CDR3, from cysteine to phenylalanine, totals 15 residues. CDR3 DNA only is kept here, 45 bases in frame from base 1. After removal of 4 bases from V and 2 bases from J, the junction retains 6 bases not matched to a gene. The germline V gene encodes CDR1 MDHEN and CDR2 SYDVKM.